This T cell receptor (beta chain) was profiled in a study of cytomegalovirus exposure and HLA in healthy donors. General observations from the study: Associated with HLA alleles at 0.05 false discovery rate in a later analysis were 16,951 TCR beta sequences.

Nominally healthy donors were sampled, though unrecorded immune exposures were likely. With 60 Vbeta and 13 Jbeta primers, the PCR was carried out. The table came from immunoSEQ multiplex PCR; TCRdb's copy has only in-frame clones and leaves some out. The sample has fewer than 150,000 clones; 76% are singletons. This CDR3 comprises 15 residues. Unmatched junction bases numbered 6, after V lost 3 bases and J lost 5 bases. Per germline, CDR1 MNHEY and CDR2 SMNVEV (reference sequence). In regard to this clone: As yet, its antigen is unknown.

V usage is TRBV27 and J usage is TRBJ2-3; 9 positions agree with TRBD2. This sequence originates from a man between 18 and 29 years old in good health and CMV-seronegative. Sequenced input: PBMCs. The CDR3 here is CASSFGLAGLDTQYF. The DNA for the CDR3 is TGTGCCAGCAGTTTTGGGCTAGCGGGACTAGATACGCAGTATTTT.